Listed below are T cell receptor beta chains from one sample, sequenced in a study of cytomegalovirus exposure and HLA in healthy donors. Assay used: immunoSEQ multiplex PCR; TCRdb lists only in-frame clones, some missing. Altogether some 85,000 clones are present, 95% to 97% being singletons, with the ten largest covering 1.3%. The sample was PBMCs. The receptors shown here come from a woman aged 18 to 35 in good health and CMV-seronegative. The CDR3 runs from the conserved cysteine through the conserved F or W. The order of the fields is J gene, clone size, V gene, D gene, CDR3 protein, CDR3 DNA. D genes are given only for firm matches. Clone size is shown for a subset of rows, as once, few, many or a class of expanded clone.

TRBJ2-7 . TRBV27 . CASRGQTYEQYF TGTGCCAGCAGAGGACAGACCTACGAGCAGTACTTC
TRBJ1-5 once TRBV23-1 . CASSQPVDDRFRESNQPQHF TGCGCCAGCAGTCAACCGGTGGATGACAGGTTTAGAGAAAGCAATCAGCCCCAGCATTTT
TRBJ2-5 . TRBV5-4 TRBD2 CASSFRVAGQETQYF TGTGCCAGCAGCTTTCGGGTAGCGGGCCAAGAGACCCAGTACTTC
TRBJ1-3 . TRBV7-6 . CASSLGPGNTIYF TGTGCCAGCAGTTTAGGTCCAGGGAACACCATATATTTT
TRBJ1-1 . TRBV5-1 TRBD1 CASSFRDSGNTEAFF TGCGCCAGCAGCTTTCGGGACAGCGGGAACACTGAAGCTTTCTTT
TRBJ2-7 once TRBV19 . CASSAGFSYEQYF TGTGCCAGTAGCGCAGGGTTTTCCTACGAGCAGTACTTC
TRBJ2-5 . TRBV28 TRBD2 CASRATSGTAQETQYF TGTGCCAGCAGAGCGACTAGCGGGACCGCACAAGAGACCCAGTACTTC
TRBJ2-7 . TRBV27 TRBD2 CASSPFLAGGEYF TGTGCCAGCAGTCCCTTCCTAGCGGGGGGGGAGTACTTC
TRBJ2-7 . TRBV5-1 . CASSLDGRLYEQYF TGCGCCAGCAGCTTGGACGGGAGACTCTACGAGCAGTACTTC
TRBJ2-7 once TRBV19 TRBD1 CASSFRDRVYEQYF TGTGCCAGTAGCTTCCGGGACAGGGTCTACGAGCAGTACTTC
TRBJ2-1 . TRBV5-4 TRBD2 CASSSLAGGHEQFF TGTGCCAGCAGCTCCTTAGCGGGAGGGCATGAGCAGTTCTTC
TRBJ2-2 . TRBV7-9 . CASSTRLENTGELFF TGTGCCAGCAGCACCAGACTAGAAAACACCGGGGAGCTGTTTTTT
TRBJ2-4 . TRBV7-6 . CASSLYRDGPLAKNIQYF TGTGCCAGCAGCTTATACAGGGATGGACCTCTAGCCAAAAACATTCAGTACTTC
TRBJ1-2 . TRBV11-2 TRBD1 CASSTRQGADGYTF TGTGCCAGCAGCACCCGACAGGGGGCCGATGGCTACACCTTC
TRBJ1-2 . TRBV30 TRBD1 CAWRGQGTGYTF TGTGCCTGGAGAGGACAGGGAACTGGCTACACCTTC
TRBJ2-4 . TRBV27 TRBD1 CASSQDRVLAKNIQYF TGTGCCAGCAGTCAGGACAGGGTTCTAGCCAAAAACATTCAGTACTTC
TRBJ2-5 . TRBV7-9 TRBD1 CASSPRTGQETQYF TGTGCCAGCAGCCCCAGGACAGGTCAAGAGACCCAGTACTTC
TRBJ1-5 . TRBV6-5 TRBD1 CASSYSDRQPQHF TGTGCCAGCAGTTACTCGGACAGGCAGCCCCAGCATTTT
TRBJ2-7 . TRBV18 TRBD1 CASSSGQDYEQYF TGTGCCAGCTCATCGGGACAGGACTACGAGCAGTACTTC
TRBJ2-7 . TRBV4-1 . CASSQGSTKSSYEQYF TGCGCCAGCAGCCAAGGGTCGACAAAAAGCTCCTACGAGCAGTACTTC
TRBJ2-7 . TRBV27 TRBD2 CASSLGLAGGTYEQYF TGTGCCAGCAGTTTAGGACTAGCGGGAGGCACCTACGAGCAGTACTTC
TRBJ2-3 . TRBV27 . CASSNTNTDTQYF TGTGCCAGCAGCAATACTAACACAGATACGCAGTATTTT
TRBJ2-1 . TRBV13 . CASSPTRNSYNEQFF TGTGCCAGCAGCCCGACTAGGAACTCCTACAATGAGCAGTTCTTC
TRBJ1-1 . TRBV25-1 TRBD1 CASGRTGGFGEAFF TGTGCCAGCGGTAGGACAGGGGGATTCGGGGAGGCTTTCTTT
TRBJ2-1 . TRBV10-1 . CASSVASYNEQFF TGCGCCAGCAGTGTAGCGTCCTACAATGAGCAGTTCTTC
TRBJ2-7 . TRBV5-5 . CASSLGVFSTYEQYF TGTGCCAGCAGCTTGGGCGTTTTCTCAACCTACGAGCAGTACTTC
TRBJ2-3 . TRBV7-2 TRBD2 CASSSQLTSGPTDTQYF TGTGCCAGCAGCTCCCAGTTGACTAGCGGGCCGACAGATACGCAGTATTTT
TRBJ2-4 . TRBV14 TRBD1 CASSQLDRGKNIQYF TGTGCCAGCAGCCAATTGGACAGGGGCAAAAACATTCAGTACTTC
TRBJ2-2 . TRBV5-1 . CASSLDYTGELFF TGCGCCAGCAGCCTGGACTACACCGGGGAGCTGTTTTTT
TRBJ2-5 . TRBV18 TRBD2 CASSPVLAGVSETQYF TGTGCCAGCTCACCAGTCCTCGCGGGGGTGAGCGAGACCCAGTACTTC
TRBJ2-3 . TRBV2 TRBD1 CASRGTGGLSSTDTQYF TGTGCCAGCAGAGGGACAGGGGGCCTTTCTAGCACAGATACGCAGTATTTT
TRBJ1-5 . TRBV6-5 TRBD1 CASRTGTGLNQPQHF TGTGCCAGCAGAACCGGGACAGGGCTTAATCAGCCCCAGCATTTT
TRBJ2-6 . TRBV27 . CASSLQGSGANVLTF TGTGCCAGCAGTCTCCAGGGCTCTGGGGCCAACGTCCTGACTTTC
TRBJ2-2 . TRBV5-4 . CASSLFYQGTGELFF TGTGCCAGCAGTTTGTTCTACCAGGGCACCGGGGAGCTGTTTTTT
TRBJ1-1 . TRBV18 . CASSYRAGDTEAFF TGTGCCAGCTCGTACAGGGCGGGGGACACTGAAGCTTTCTTT
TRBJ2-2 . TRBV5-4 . CASSSSVGGGTGELFF TGTGCCAGCAGCTCCTCTGTCGGGGGAGGCACCGGGGAGCTGTTTTTT
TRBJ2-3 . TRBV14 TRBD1 CASSQGAGGSAQYF TGTGCCAGCAGCCAAGGCGCAGGGGGCAGCGCGCAGTATTTT
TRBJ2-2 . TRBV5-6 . CASSNWLGPNTGELFF TGTGCCAGCAGCAATTGGTTGGGGCCGAACACCGGGGAGCTGTTTTTT
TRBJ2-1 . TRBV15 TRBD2 CATSDGTSGSREQFF TGTGCCACCAGCGATGGGACTAGCGGGAGCCGGGAGCAGTTCTTC
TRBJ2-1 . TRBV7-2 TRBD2 CASSLDSGSYNEQFF TGTGCCAGCAGCTTAGATAGCGGGAGCTACAATGAGCAGTTCTTC
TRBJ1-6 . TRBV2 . CASSEGHSPLHF TGTGCCAGCAGTGAGGGGCATTCACCCCTCCACTTT
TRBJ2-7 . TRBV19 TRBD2 CASMETSGYEQYF TGTGCCAGTATGGAGACTAGCGGCTACGAGCAGTACTTC
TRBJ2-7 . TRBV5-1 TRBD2 CASSLAGTSESEQYF TGCGCCAGCAGCTTGGCCGGGACTAGCGAGTCAGAGCAGTACTTC
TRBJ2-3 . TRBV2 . CASSESQAEYTDTQYF TGTGCCAGCAGTGAGTCCCAAGCGGAGTACACAGATACGCAGTATTTT
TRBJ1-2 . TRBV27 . CASRSYGGYTF TGTGCCAGCAGAAGCTATGGTGGCTACACCTTC
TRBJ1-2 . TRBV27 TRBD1 CASSSGTVVMGGYTF TGTGCCAGCAGTTCTGGGACAGTTGTAATGGGTGGCTACACCTTC